This T cell receptor beta chain was identified in a study of cytomegalovirus exposure and HLA in healthy donors. V shed 4 bases and J shed 0 bases, with 13 bases lying between them. The CDR3 spans 16 residues. Germline V gene lookup returns CDR1 MGHRA and CDR2 YSYEKL. Method: immunoSEQ multiplex PCR; TCRdb's copy keeps in-frame clones and lacks some. Seen here are under 85,000 clones, 85% to 95% observed once, and the top ten hold over 2%. V is TRBV4-1 and J is TRBJ1-3; no definite D call. The material sequenced was PBMCs. The TCR was taken from a woman aged 18-35 years in good health and CMV-seronegative. The DNA for the CDR3 is TGCGCCAGCAGCCCAACCCGACTAAGCTCTGGAAACACCATATATTTT. Amino acids: CASSPTRLSSGNTIYF.